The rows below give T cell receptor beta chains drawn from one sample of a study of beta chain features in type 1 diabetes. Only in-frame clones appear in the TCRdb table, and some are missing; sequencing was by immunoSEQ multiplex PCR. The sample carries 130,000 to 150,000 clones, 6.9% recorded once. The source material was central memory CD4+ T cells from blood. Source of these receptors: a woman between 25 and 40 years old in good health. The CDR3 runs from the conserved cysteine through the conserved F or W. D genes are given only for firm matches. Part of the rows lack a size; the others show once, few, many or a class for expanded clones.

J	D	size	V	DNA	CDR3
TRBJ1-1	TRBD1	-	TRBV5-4	TGTGCCAGCAGCCAAGATTCTAGGGGGCGCGGGGTTGAAGCTTTCTTT	CASSQDSRGRGVEAFF
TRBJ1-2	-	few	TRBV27	TGTGCCAGCAGTTTATCTGGGGCGGGGGACTATGGCTACACCTTC	CASSLSGAGDYGYTF
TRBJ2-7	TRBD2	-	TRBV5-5	TGTGCCAGCAGCTCTGGACTAGTTTGGTCCTACGAGCAGTACTTC	CASSSGLVWSYEQYF
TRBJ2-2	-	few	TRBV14	TGTGCCAGCAGCCAAAGAGGGAGCACCGGGGAGCTGTTTTTT	CASSQRGSTGELFF
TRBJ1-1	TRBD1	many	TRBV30	TGTGCCTGGTGTACAGGGGGCACTGAAGCTTTCTTT	CAWCTGGTEAFF
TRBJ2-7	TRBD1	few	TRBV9	TGTGCCAGCAGCAATGGACAGGGTCACGAGCAGTACTTC	CASSNGQGHEQYF
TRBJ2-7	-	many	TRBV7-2	TGTGCCAGCAGCCGCGGGTTCGGGCCCCCCTACGAGCAGTACTTC	CASSRGFGPPYEQYF
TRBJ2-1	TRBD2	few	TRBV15	TGTGCCACCAGCTCAGCGGGATTGGGCCGGAGTGAGCAGTTCTTC	CATSSAGLGRSEQFF
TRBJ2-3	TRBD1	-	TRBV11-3	TGTGCCAGCAGCGCGACAGGGCTGGATACGCAGTATTTT	CASSATGLDTQYF
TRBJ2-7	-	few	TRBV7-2	TGTGCCAGCAGCTTAGATGGGCGCGAGCAGTACTTC	CASSLDGREQYF
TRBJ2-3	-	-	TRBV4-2	TGTGCCAGCAGCCAGCTAGGTGCAGATACGCAGTATTTT	CASSQLGADTQYF
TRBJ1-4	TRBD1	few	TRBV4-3	TGCGCCAGCAGCCACTCACAGGGGGCATCTAATGAAAAACTGTTTTTT	CASSHSQGASNEKLFF
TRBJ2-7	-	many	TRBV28	TGTGCCAGCAGTTCACCCAGATTGTTC	CASSSPRLF
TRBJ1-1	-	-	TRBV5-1	TGCGCCAGTTCCAGGGTTTTGAACACTGAAGCTTTCTTT	CASSRVLNTEAFF
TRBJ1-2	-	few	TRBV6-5	TGTGCCAGCAGCTCAGGGTATGGCTACACCTTC	CASSSGYGYTF
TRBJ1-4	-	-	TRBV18	TGTGCCAGCTCCCCTCAGGGGAGACTCAATGAAAAACTGTTTTTT	CASSPQGRLNEKLFF
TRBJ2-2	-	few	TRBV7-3	TGTGCCAGCAGCTTAATGGGGGCAGCTTCGAACACCGGGGAGCTGTTTTTT	CASSLMGAASNTGELFF
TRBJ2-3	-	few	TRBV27	TGTGCCAGCAGTCTAACCGGGTTGCTGGGAGATACGCAGTATTTT	CASSLTGLLGDTQYF
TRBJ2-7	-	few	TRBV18	TGTGCCAGCTCACCCCGACTAGGTACGAACAATTACGAGCAGTACTTC	CASSPRLGTNNYEQYF
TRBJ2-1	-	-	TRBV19	TGTGCCAGTAGTATCACAGCGGCTGTCTCCTACAATGAGCAGTTCTTC	CASSITAAVSYNEQFF
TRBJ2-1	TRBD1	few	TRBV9	TGTGCCAGCAGCTTACAGGGGGTAAATGAGCAGTTCTTC	CASSLQGVNEQFF
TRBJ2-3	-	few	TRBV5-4	TGTGCCAGCAGACCCGACTTGCTTATGACAGATACGCAGTATTTT	CASRPDLLMTDTQYF
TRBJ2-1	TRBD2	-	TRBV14	TGTGCCAGCAGCCAAGTACTCGGCGGGAGATTTCTAAATGAGCAGTTCTTC	CASSQVLGGRFLNEQFF
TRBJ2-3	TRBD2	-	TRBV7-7	TGTGCTAGCAGCAAGGGACTAGCGGGAGATACGCAGTATTTT	CASSKGLAGDTQYF
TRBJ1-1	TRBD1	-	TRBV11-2	TGTGCCAGCAGCTTCGGGACAGGGCAGGTGGCTTTCTTT	CASSFGTGQVAFF
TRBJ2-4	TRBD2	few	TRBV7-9	TGTGCCAGCAGCTTAGGGCTAGCGGGAGACTGGGACATTCAGTACTTC	CASSLGLAGDWDIQYF
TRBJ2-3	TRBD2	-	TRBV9	TGTGCCAGCAGCTTGGTTGGACTAGCGGGCACAGATACGCAGTATTTT	CASSLVGLAGTDTQYF
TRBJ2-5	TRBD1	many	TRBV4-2	TGTGCCAGCAGCCAGGGACAGGAGGAGGAGACCCAGTACTTC	CASSQGQEEETQYF
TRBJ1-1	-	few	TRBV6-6	TGTGCCAGCAACCACAGGGAACTGAACACTGAAGCTTTCTTT	CASNHRELNTEAFF
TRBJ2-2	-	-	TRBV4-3	TGCGCCAGCAGCGGCCCCAGGGGGGCCGGGGAGCTGTTTTTT	CASSGPRGAGELFF
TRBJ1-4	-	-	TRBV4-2	TGTGCCAGCAGCCAAGATGGGCTTGGGAAACTGTTTTTT	CASSQDGLGKLFF
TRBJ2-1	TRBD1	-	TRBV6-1	TGTGCCAGCAGTGTTTTGGGACAGGCTTACAATGAGCAGTTCTTC	CASSVLGQAYNEQFF
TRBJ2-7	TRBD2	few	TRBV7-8	TGTGCCAGCAGCCCGTGGCGTCTAGCGGGGGTATTCAACTCCTACGAGCAGTACTTC	CASSPWRLAGVFNSYEQYF
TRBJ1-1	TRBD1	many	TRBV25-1	TGTGCCAGCAGGGCTGAGGGGGCGCGAACTGAAGCTTTCTTT	CASRAEGARTEAFF
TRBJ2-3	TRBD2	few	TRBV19	TGTGCCAGTAGCGTTAGCGGGGGACCGGATACGCAGTATTTT	CASSVSGGPDTQYF
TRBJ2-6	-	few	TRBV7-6	TGTGCCAGCAGCTCCCAGGGGACTGGGGCCAACGTCCTGACTTTC	CASSSQGTGANVLTF
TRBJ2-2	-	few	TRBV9	TGTGCCAGCAGCGATGACAGGTTGGGCGGGGAGCTGTTTTTT	CASSDDRLGGELFF
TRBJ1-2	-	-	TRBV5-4	TGTGCCAGCAGCACTCAGGGGCACTATGGCTACACCTTC	CASSTQGHYGYTF
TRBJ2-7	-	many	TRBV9	TGTGCCAGCAGCTCCCAGACGGGAGAGCAGTACTTC	CASSSQTGEQYF
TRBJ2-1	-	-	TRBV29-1	TGCAGCGTTGTGGCGGGTACCTACAATGAGCAGTTCTTC	CSVVAGTYNEQFF
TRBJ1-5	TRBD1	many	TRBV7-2	TGTGCCAGCAGCTTGGGACAGGGAGGGCAGCCCCAGCATTTT	CASSLGQGGQPQHF
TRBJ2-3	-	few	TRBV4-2	TGTGCCAGCAGCTTCAGTAGCGATTACACAGATACGCAGTATTTT	CASSFSSDYTDTQYF
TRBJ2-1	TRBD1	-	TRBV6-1	TGTGCCAGCAGTGCAAGACAGGGTAACAATGAGCAGTTCTTC	CASSARQGNNEQFF
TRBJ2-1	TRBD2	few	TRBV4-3	TGCGCCAGCAGCCAAGATTGGACTAGCGGGAGCGGCGCTGAGCAGTTCTTC	CASSQDWTSGSGAEQFF
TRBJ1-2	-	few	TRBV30	TGTGCCTGGAGTACCCCGGGCCAGGGAGGTGGCTACACCTTC	CAWSTPGQGGGYTF
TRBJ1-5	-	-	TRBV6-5	TGTGCCAGCAGTTACGACCGGGGTTATAGCAATCAGCCCCAGCATTTT	CASSYDRGYSNQPQHF
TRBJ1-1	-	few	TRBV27	TGTGCCAGCAGTTTAAGTGTAGCGGTAACAGAAGCTTTCTTT	CASSLSVAVTEAFF
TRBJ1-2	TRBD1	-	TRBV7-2	TGTGCCAGCAGCGTAAGACAGGGGGCGCGTGGCTACACCTTC	CASSVRQGARGYTF
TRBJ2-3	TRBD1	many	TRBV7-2	TGTGCCAGCAGCTTGCAGGGGGACACAGATACGCAGTATTTT	CASSLQGDTDTQYF
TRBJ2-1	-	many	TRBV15	TGTGCCACCAGCAGAGATCTTGGGAGCTCCTACAATGAGCAGTTCTTC	CATSRDLGSSYNEQFF
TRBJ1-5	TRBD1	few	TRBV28	TGTGCCAGCACCGAACAGGGGACGAGCAATCAGCCCCAGCATTTT	CASTEQGTSNQPQHF
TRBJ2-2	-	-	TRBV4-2	TGTGCCAGCAGCCAAGAGCCTGTAGGGGGCACCGGGGAGCTGTTTTTT	CASSQEPVGGTGELFF
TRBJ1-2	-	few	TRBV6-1	TGTGCCAGCAGTGGGACACTCTATGGCTACACCTTC	CASSGTLYGYTF
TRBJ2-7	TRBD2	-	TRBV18	TGTGCCAGCTCCCCCGGGACTAGCGGGGCCTACTCCTACGAGCAGTACTTC	CASSPGTSGAYSYEQYF
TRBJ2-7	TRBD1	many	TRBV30	TGTGCAACGGACAGGGGTGGCGAGCAGTACTTC	CATDRGGEQYF
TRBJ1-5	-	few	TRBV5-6	TGTGCCAGCAGCTTGTCGGGGAGCAATCAGCCCCAGCATTTT	CASSLSGSNQPQHF
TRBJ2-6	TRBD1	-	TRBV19	TGTGCCAGTAGTATAAGGAGGACAGGTCCTTTCTCTGGGGCCAACGTCCTGACTTTC	CASSIRRTGPFSGANVLTF
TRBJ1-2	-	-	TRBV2	TGTGCCAGCAGTGAAGCCCAGGGCTCTGGCTACACCTTC	CASSEAQGSGYTF